Each of the 9 T cell receptor beta chains below was sequenced from the same sample in a study of cytomegalovirus exposure and HLA in healthy donors. 13 Jbeta primers and 60 Vbeta primers were used for the PCR. TCRdb's table, derived via immunoSEQ multiplex PCR, lists solely in-frame clones and lacks some. Among around 100,000 clones, 60% to 85% were seen once, and the ten largest hold 8% to 13%. The sample consisted of PBMCs. The receptors come from a man over 45 in good health and CMV-seronegative.

V usage is TRBV27 and J usage is TRBJ1-2; D is uncertain. The V gene lost 3 bases and the J gene lost 2 bases, with 10 bases spanning the gap. The CDR3 sequence is 14 residues long. Germline V gene lookup returns CDR1 MNHEY and CDR2 SMNVEV (reference sequence). The CDR3 loop reads CASSFGVPNYGYTF. The CDR3 nucleotides are TGTGCCAGCAGTTTCGGAGTTCCCAACTATGGCTACACCTTC.

V gene TRBV4-2 combines with J gene TRBJ2-3, with D tentatively TRBD2 (5 bases). This CDR3 is 13 amino acids long. The germline V gene has CDR1 LGHNA and CDR2 YNFKEQ. The V end lost 1 base, the J end lost 5 bases, and 7 bases lay between the germline ends. The CDR3 DNA sequence: TGTGCCAGCAGCCAAGGACTACTAGATACGCAGTATTTT. This sequence encodes CASSQGLLDTQYF.

This clone appeared once. The chain recombines TRBV29-1 with TRBJ2-3, with 8 nucleotides matching TRBD1. With 5 bases clipped from V and 7 bases from J, the junction kept 8 bases outside the gene matches. Per the germline V gene, CDR1 is SQVTM and CDR2 is ANQGSEA. The CDR3 is 13 amino acids. The CDR3 reads CSVQGARSNTQYF. The DNA for the CDR3 is TGCAGCGTTCAGGGGGCCCGCTCGAATACGCAGTATTTT.

This sequence joins TRBV27 and TRBJ1-1, with D possibly matching TRBD1 (6 bases). This CDR3 is 15 amino acids long. With 6 bases removed from V and 2 bases from J, the gap between germline ends came to 16 bases. Germline values: CDR1 MNHEY, CDR2 SMNVEV (reference sequence). The CDR3 DNA follows: TGTGCCAGCAGGCTCAGACAGGCAATTAACACTGAAGCTTTCTTT. This encodes CASRLRQAINTEAFF.

V is TRBV11-2 and J is TRBJ2-1; D possibly corresponds to TRBD1 (6 bases). Germline CDR1 reads SGHAT; CDR2 reads FQNNGV. Trimming removed 5 bases at V and 8 bases at J, with 16 bases between. The length of the CDR3 is 14 residues. The CDR3 spells CASSPPGTPHEQFF. As DNA, the CDR3 is TGTGCCAGCAGCCCTCCCGGGACACCCCATGAGCAGTTCTTC.

The chain recombines TRBV2 with TRBJ2-1, with 11 bases fitting TRBD1. Germline lookup yields CDR1 SNHLY and CDR2 FYNNEI. There are 14 residues in the CDR3. The V gene end was trimmed by 5 bases and the J gene end by 8 bases; junction bases not matched to a gene: 5. Here the CDR3 DNA reads TGTGCCAGCAGTCGGACAGGGGGCTTTGATGAGCAGTTCTTC. This encodes CASSRTGGFDEQFF.

This clone showed up just a few times. The V gene is TRBV27, the J gene TRBJ1-3, with TRBD1 matching over 7 bases. V gave up 2 bases and J gave up 3 bases; unmatched junction bases: 1. The germline V gene encodes CDR1 MNHEY and CDR2 SMNVEV (reference sequence). The CDR3 is 14 amino acids. The CDR3 loop is CASSLHRGGNTIYF. CDR3 DNA sequence: TGTGCCAGCAGTTTACACAGGGGTGGAAACACCATATATTTT.

As concerns this clone: Germline and junction disagree at one end, which may indicate a read error. This rearrangement joins TRBV4-3 to TRBJ2-2; D is possibly TRBD2 (6 bases). The CDR3 consists of 17 residues. The germline CDR1 and CDR2 sequences are LGHNA and YSLEER. The CDR3 reads CAGSLVGTFPNTGELFF. CDR3 DNA sequence: TGCGCCGGCAGCCTCGTTGGGACTTTTCCGAACACCGGGGAGCTGTTTTTT.

The rearrangement joins TRBV28 to TRBJ2-5; TRBD1 matches 8 bases. V was clipped by 7 bases and J by 5 bases; unmatched bases: 9. This CDR3 has 14 amino acids. Looked up from germline, CDR1 is MDHEN and CDR2 is SYDVKM. The CDR3 region is CASKSGGAGETQYF. Written as DNA, the CDR3 is TGTGCCAGCAAGTCAGGGGGCGCGGGGGAGACCCAGTACTTC.